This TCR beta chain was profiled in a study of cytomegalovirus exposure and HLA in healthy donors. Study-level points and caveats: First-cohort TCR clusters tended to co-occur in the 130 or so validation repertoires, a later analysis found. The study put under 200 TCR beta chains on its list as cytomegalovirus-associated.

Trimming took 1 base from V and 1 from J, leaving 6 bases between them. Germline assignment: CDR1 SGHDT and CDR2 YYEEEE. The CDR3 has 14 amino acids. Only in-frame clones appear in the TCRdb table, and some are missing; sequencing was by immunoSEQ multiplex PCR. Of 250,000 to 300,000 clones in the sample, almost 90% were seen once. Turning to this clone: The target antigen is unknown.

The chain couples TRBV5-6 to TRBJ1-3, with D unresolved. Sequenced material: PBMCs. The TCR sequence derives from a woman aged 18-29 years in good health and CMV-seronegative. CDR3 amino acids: CASSLFPSGNTIYF. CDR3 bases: TGTGCCAGCAGCTTGTTCCCGTCTGGAAACACCATATATTTT.